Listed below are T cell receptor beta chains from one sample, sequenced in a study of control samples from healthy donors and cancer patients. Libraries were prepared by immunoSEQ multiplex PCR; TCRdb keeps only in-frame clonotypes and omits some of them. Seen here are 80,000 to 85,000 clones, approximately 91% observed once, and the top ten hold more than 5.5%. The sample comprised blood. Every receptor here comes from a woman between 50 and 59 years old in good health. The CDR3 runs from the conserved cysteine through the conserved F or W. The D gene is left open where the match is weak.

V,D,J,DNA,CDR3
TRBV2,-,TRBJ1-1,TGTGCCAGCACCCGGGACCGAGGGAACACTGAAGCTTTCTTT,CASTRDRGNTEAFF
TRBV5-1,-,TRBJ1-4,TGCGCCAGCAGCCCCACAGGGACCCCTAATGAAAAACTGTTTTTT,CASSPTGTPNEKLFF
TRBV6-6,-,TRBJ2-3,TGTGCCAGCAGTTCAGCAGATACGCAGTATTTT,CASSSADTQYF
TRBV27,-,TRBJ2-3,TGTGCCAGCAGTTTTTTAGGCCGATCTGCTCGGGGGACGGATACGCAGTATTTT,CASSFLGRSARGTDTQYF
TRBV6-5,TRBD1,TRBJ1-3,TGTGCCAGCAGTTACGTGAGGGGGCGAGGAAACACCATATATTTT,CASSYVRGRGNTIYF
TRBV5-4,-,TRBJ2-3,TGTGCCAGCAGCTCAGACAGTGTTACGCAGTATTTT,CASSSDSVTQYF
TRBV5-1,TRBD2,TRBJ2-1,TGCGCCAGCAGCTATTTAGCGGGGGGCTCCTACAATGAGCAGTTCTTC,CASSYLAGGSYNEQFF
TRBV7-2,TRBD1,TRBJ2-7,TGTGCCAGCAGCTTACAGGGGGCCGACGAGCAGTACTTC,CASSLQGADEQYF
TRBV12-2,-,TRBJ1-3,TGTGCAAGTCGCTCAACCGGCGACCACTCTGGAAACACCATATATTTT,CASRSTGDHSGNTIYF
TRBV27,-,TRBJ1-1,TGTGCCAGCAGTTTGACCTGGGGCACTGAAGCTTTCTTT,CASSLTWGTEAFF
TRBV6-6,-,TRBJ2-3,TGTGCCAGCAGTTACGGGCGGGGAACTAGCACAGATACGCAGTATTTT,CASSYGRGTSTDTQYF
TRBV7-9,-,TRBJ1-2,TGTGCCAGCAGCTTAGGTAGCACTGATGGCTACACCTTC,CASSLGSTDGYTF
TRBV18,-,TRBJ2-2,TGTGCCAGCTCCTACAACGGGGGCTCTAACACCGGGGAGCTGTTTTTT,CASSYNGGSNTGELFF
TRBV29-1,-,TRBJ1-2,TGCAGCGTTGAGGGGCGACCCAGTGGCTACACCTTC,CSVEGRPSGYTF
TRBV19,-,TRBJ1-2,TGTGCCAGTAGTCCCCAAAGAGGGGCATTCGGCTACACCTTC,CASSPQRGAFGYTF
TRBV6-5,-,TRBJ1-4,TGTGCCAGCGAAGAACGGGGAGTCAGGAAACTGTTTTTT,CASEERGVRKLFF
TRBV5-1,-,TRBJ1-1,TGCGCCAGCAGCTCTAGATCCGACGGACCTATTGAAGCTTTCTTT,CASSSRSDGPIEAFF
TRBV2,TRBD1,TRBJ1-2,TGTGCCAGCACGGAGGACAGGGGAGTTCGCTATGGCTACACCTTC,CASTEDRGVRYGYTF
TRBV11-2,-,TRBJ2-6,TGTGCCAGCCGACAACAGGGCCTAGACGTCCTGACTTTC,CASRQQGLDVLTF
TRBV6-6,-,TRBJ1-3,TGTGCCAGCAGGGCCGTCGACACCATATATTTT,CASRAVDTIYF